Listed here are 22 T cell receptor beta chains from one sample, sequenced in a study of T cell changes during pregnancy in multiple sclerosis (dated by TCRdb to about 2019). Libraries were prepared through the immunoSEQ multiplex PCR assay. What TCRdb holds here is the immuneACCESS table cut down to in-frame rearrangements. Part of the clones is not present; checked against another copy, under half of the missing clones reflect an unresolved V gene, and the others are unexplained. Recorded for this sample are 65,000 to 85,000 clones; 90% to 95% of them occurred a single time. Together, the top ten hold around 0.91% of the sample. The sequencing here drew on peripheral blood, taken in the second trimester of pregnancy. These receptors all stem from a female donor in good health, enrolled as a control in a pregnancy study.

This chain joins TRBV5-1 and TRBJ2-3, with 10 bases aligning to TRBD1. The CDR3 is 15 amino acids. CDR1 and CDR2 (germline): SGHRS, YFSETQ. The trim removed 3 bases at V and 5 bases at J, leaving 6 bases unmatched. CDR3 residues: CASSSGQGRGDTQYF. For the CDR3, the DNA is TGCGCCAGCAGCTCGGGACAGGGGAGGGGAGATACGCAGTATTTT.

This chain links TRBV19 with TRBJ2-2, with 7 bases fitting TRBD1. Per germline, CDR1 LNHDA and CDR2 SQIVND (reference sequence). The CDR3 totals 14 residues. V gave up 9 bases and J gave up 4 bases; unmatched junction bases: 8. The CDR3 nucleotides are TGTGCCAGCCAAACAGCAGGGGGCACCGGGGAGCTGTTTTTT. Its translation is CASQTAGGTGELFF.

This chain joins TRBV10-3 and TRBJ2-1; 11 nucleotides agree with TRBD2. CDR3 size: 15 residues. J was trimmed by 0 bases and V by 10 bases; bases with no gene match: 5. Germline V gene data show CDR1 as ENHRY and CDR2 as SYGVKD. CDR3 nucleotide sequence: TGTGCCAAACTAGCGGGAGTGACCTCCTACAATGAGCAGTTCTTC. Translating it yields CAKLAGVTSYNEQFF.

The chain is built from TRBV29-1 and TRBJ2-3, with 11 bases fitting TRBD2. V shed 7 bases, J shed 2 bases, and the junction held 17 bases outside the gene matches. There are 18 residues in the CDR3. Germline CDR1 and CDR2: SQVTM and ANQGSEA. The CDR3 loop is CSAFGMVGLAGLTDTQYF. The CDR3, as DNA: TGCAGCGCCTTTGGCATGGTCGGACTAGCGGGTCTCACAGATACGCAGTATTTT.

J is TRBJ2-1 and V is TRBV4-1; possible D gene TRBD1, 7 bases. V was cut by 0 bases and J by 2 bases, with 14 bases left in between. In germline, CDR1 is MGHRA, CDR2 YSYEKL. This CDR3 region has 17 residues. This CDR3 reads CASSQEQPGGTYNEQFF. DNA for the CDR3: TGCGCCAGCAGCCAAGAACAACCAGGGGGGACCTACAATGAGCAGTTCTTC.

The genes are TRBV10-3 and TRBJ2-1, with TRBD2 matching over 10 bases. Germline-derived CDR1 and CDR2 are ENHRY and SYGVKD. The CDR3 contains 15 residues. V lost 5 bases and J lost 6; bases outside the gene matches: 7. In DNA form, the CDR3 reads TGTGCCATCAGTAACCGGACTAGCGGATTCAATGAGCAGTTCTTC. Amino acid sequence: CAISNRTSGFNEQFF.

J is TRBJ2-1 and V is TRBV4-2; TRBD2 agrees at 7 bases. Trimming removed 1 base from V and 8 bases from J; junction bases left unmatched: 8. The germline V gene has CDR1 LGHNA and CDR2 YNFKEQ. The CDR3 consists of 15 residues. The chain's CDR3 is CASSQGLGLGHEQFF. The DNA of the CDR3 is TGTGCCAGCAGCCAAGGTTTAGGACTAGGCCATGAGCAGTTCTTC.

The chain combines TRBV6-1 with TRBJ2-7; 9 bases are a match to TRBD1. The length of the CDR3 is 16 residues. V lost 3 bases and J lost 2; bases outside the gene matches: 8. CDR1 and CDR2 from the germline V gene are MNHNS and SASEGT. CDR3 protein: CASSERRDRATYEQYF. DNA of the CDR3: TGTGCCAGCAGTGAGAGACGGGACAGGGCCACCTACGAGCAGTACTTC.

The chain couples TRBV5-6 to TRBJ2-3; TRBD1 agrees at 7 bases. The trim removed 4 bases at V and 3 bases at J, leaving 11 bases unmatched. This CDR3 is built from 16 residues. CDR1 and CDR2 (germline): SGHDT, YYEEEE. CDR3 protein: CASSPGTDRRTDTQYF. Here the CDR3 DNA reads TGTGCCAGCAGCCCCGGGACAGATCGTCGTACAGATACGCAGTATTTT.

This sequence joins TRBV5-5 and TRBJ2-7, with D tentatively TRBD2 (6 bases). The CDR3 contains 14 residues. V was cut by 5 bases and J by 4 bases, with 16 bases left in between. Germline CDR1 and CDR2: SGHKS and YYEKEE (reference sequence). CDR3 residues: CASRQETGVYEQYF. As DNA, the CDR3 is TGTGCCAGCAGACAGGAGACGGGGGTTTACGAGCAGTACTTC. Based on the CDR3 plus reference TRBV5-5 and TRBJ2-7, the full variable domain is DAGVTQSPTHLIKTRGQQVTLRCSPISGHKSVSWYQQVLGQGPQFIFQYYEKEERGRGNFPDRFSARQFPNYSSELNVNALLLGDSALYLCASRQETGVYEQYFGPGTRLTVT.

This clone came up once. The J gene is TRBJ1-2, the V gene TRBV10-2; 7 bases fit TRBD1. Trimming cost V 6 bases and J 6 bases; bases outside gene matches: 7. The germline CDR1 and CDR2 sequences are WSHSY and SAAADI. CDR3 length equals 13 residues. Here the CDR3 DNA reads TGCGCCAGCAGCGAAAGACAGGGACATGGCTACACCTTC. It encodes CASSERQGHGYTF.

The rearrangement uses TRBV18 and TRBJ2-7; 9 bases agree with TRBD1. Germline CDR1 KGHSH, CDR2 LQKENI. This CDR3 has 16 residues. The V gene end was trimmed by 2 bases and the J gene end by 0 bases; junction bases not matched to a gene: 5. The CDR3 protein is CASSPGGTGISYEQYF. The CDR3 region has the DNA TGTGCCAGCTCACCAGGGGGGACAGGGATCTCCTACGAGCAGTACTTC.

This chain joins TRBV2 and TRBJ2-3, with TRBD1 matching over 8 bases. The CDR3 length is 14 residues. CDR1 is SNHLY, CDR2 FYNNEI, per germline. V was clipped by 5 bases and J by 4 bases; unmatched bases: 5. The CDR3 DNA sequence: TGTGCCAGCAGTCAGGACAGGGTGCCAGATACGCAGTATTTT. Translation gives CASSQDRVPDTQYF.

In its sample, this clone was seen once. The chain employs TRBV5-4 and TRBJ2-7; D may be TRBD2 (6 bases). CDR1 SGHNT and CDR2 YYREEE come from the germline V gene (reference sequence). The germline V and J ends were trimmed by 2 bases and 4 bases, with 13 bases remaining between them. The CDR3 contains 14 residues. CDR3 region: CASSFAGLGYEQYF. The CDR3 region has the DNA TGTGCCAGCAGCTTTGCGGGGCTCGGGTACGAGCAGTACTTC. Full variable domain (missing parts from reference TRBV5-4 and TRBJ2-7): ETGVTQSPTHLIKTRGQQVTLRCSSQSGHNTVSWYQQALGQGPQFIFQYYREEENGRGNFPPRFSGLQFPNYSSELNVNALELDDSALYLCASSFAGLGYEQYFGPGTRLTVT.

In its sample, this clone was seen once. Here the CDR3 DNA reads TGTGCCAGCAGGGGCAGGGGACGTAGCAATCAGCCCCAGCATTTT. This translates into CASRGRGRSNQPQHF. The V gene is TRBV6-1, the J gene TRBJ1-5; D is perhaps TRBD1 (6 bases). Per germline, CDR1 MNHNS and CDR2 SASEGT. The CDR3 sequence is 15 residues long. V was shortened by 6 bases and J by 0 bases, with 12 bases between the two germline ends.

This clone was seen just once. The chain uses TRBV19 and TRBJ1-2, with 7 nucleotides matching TRBD1. The CDR3 spans 13 residues. Unmatched junction bases numbered 7, after V lost 4 bases and J lost 8 bases. Germline CDR1 and CDR2: LNHDA and SQIVND (reference sequence). The CDR3 spells CASSKTGAEGYTF. CDR3 DNA: TGTGCCAGTAGTAAAACAGGGGCGGAGGGCTACACCTTC.

The rearrangement uses TRBV5-4 and TRBJ2-2; TRBD2 agrees at 9 bases. CDR1 is SGHNT and CDR2 is YYREEE in the germline V gene (reference sequence). This CDR3 is 15 amino acids long. V shed 4 bases, J shed 3 bases, and the junction held 4 bases outside the gene matches. CDR3 amino acids: CASSPASGDTGELFF. The CDR3 DNA reads as TGTGCCAGCAGCCCCGCTAGCGGGGACACCGGGGAGCTGTTTTTT.

This chain uses TRBV7-8 with TRBJ2-7; D may be TRBD2 (5 bases). V was trimmed by 5 bases and J by 3 bases, leaving 23 bases between them. The CDR3 runs to 17 residues. CDR1 and CDR2 (germline): SGHVS, FQNEAQ. The CDR3 nucleotides are TGTGCCAGCAGCCCCGGCCCCGGGGATTATCGCGACTACGAGCAGTACTTC. Translating it yields CASSPGPGDYRDYEQYF.

This sequence joins TRBV27 and TRBJ1-5, with D possibly TRBD1 on 6 matching bases. The ends were cut back, 2 bases at V and 7 bases at J, with 12 bases in the middle. Germline V CDR1 and CDR2: MNHEY, SMNVEV (reference sequence). The CDR3 has 14 residues. The CDR3 nucleotides are TGTGCCAGCAGTTTAGGGGGCCCCAAGCAGCCCCAGCATTTT. Encoded protein: CASSLGGPKQPQHF.

V is TRBV28 and J is TRBJ1-3; D may be TRBD1 (5 bases). This CDR3 has 15 amino acids. Per germline, CDR1 MDHEN and CDR2 SYDVKM. V dropped 3 bases and J dropped 0 bases, with 9 bases sitting between them. The DNA for the CDR3 is TGTGCCAGCAGTTTGGGACTGAGCTCTGGAAACACCATATATTTT. This encodes CASSLGLSSGNTIYF.

This clone was found many times. V is TRBV21-1 and J is TRBJ2-3; TRBD1 reflects the table's D call only, with no check against the DNA. TRBV21-1 is marked as a pseudogene. This CDR3 contains 15 residues. This CDR3 is CASSLRTGGPDTQYF. DNA for the CDR3: TGTGCCAGCAGCCTTCGGACAGGGGGGCCAGATACGCAGTATTTT.

The V and J genes are TRBV19 and TRBJ2-7, with 10 nucleotides matching TRBD1. The CDR3 is 15 residues long. The J segment lost 3 bases and the V segment lost 6 bases, leaving 8 bases of the junction unmatched. Germline loops: CDR1 LNHDA, CDR2 SQIVND (reference sequence). The CDR3 sequence is CASRLRTGGNYEQYF. The CDR3 coding sequence is TGTGCCAGTAGGCTTCGGACAGGGGGGAACTACGAGCAGTACTTC.